This is a list of T cell receptor beta chains from one sample in a study of blood T cell repertoires in COVID-19. Here immunoSEQ multiplex PCR was the method, and the copy in TCRdb shows in-frame clones only, minus some. The repertoire holds a few hundred thousand clones, with around 92% as singletons. Material: peripheral blood. These TCRs come from a man between 18 and 35 years old who had recovered from COVID-19. The CDR3 runs from the conserved cysteine through the conserved F or W. The D gene is left open where the match is weak. A row's size may be missing; if present it is once, few, many or a size class.

J gene: TRBJ1-3
clone size: few
D gene: .
V gene: TRBV5-5
CDR3 protein: CASSLGGSGNTIYF
CDR3 DNA: TGTGCCAGCAGCTTGGGAGGCTCTGGAAACACCATATATTTT

J gene: TRBJ2-1
clone size: .
D gene: TRBD1
V gene: TRBV7-9
CDR3 protein: CASSLMGTEYNEQFF
CDR3 DNA: TGTGCCAGCAGCTTAATGGGGACAGAGTACAATGAGCAGTTCTTC

J gene: TRBJ1-2
clone size: .
D gene: TRBD1
V gene: TRBV5-1
CDR3 protein: CASRPLGQGDGYTF
CDR3 DNA: TGCGCCAGCAGACCTCTCGGACAGGGCGATGGCTACACCTTC

J gene: TRBJ1-5
clone size: .
D gene: .
V gene: TRBV7-2
CDR3 protein: CASSRVSNQPQHF
CDR3 DNA: TGTGCCAGCAGTCGGGTCAGCAATCAGCCCCAGCATTTT

J gene: TRBJ2-1
clone size: .
D gene: .
V gene: TRBV5-5
CDR3 protein: CASSLSLRQTNNEQFF
CDR3 DNA: TGTGCCAGCAGCTTGAGTTTGCGGCAGACCAACAATGAGCAGTTCTTC

J gene: TRBJ2-5
clone size: .
D gene: TRBD2
V gene: TRBV6-5
CDR3 protein: CASTFPGGLAQYF
CDR3 DNA: TGTGCCAGCACTTTCCCGGGGGGGTTGGCCCAGTACTTC

J gene: TRBJ2-7
clone size: .
D gene: TRBD1
V gene: TRBV2
CDR3 protein: CASSDDRGIEQYF
CDR3 DNA: TGTGCCAGCAGTGATGACAGGGGAATCGAGCAGTACTTC

J gene: TRBJ2-5
clone size: once
D gene: TRBD1
V gene: TRBV5-1
CDR3 protein: CASSYGTGKETQYF
CDR3 DNA: TGCGCCAGCAGCTACGGGACAGGGAAAGAGACCCAGTACTTC

J gene: TRBJ1-1
clone size: .
D gene: .
V gene: TRBV7-9
CDR3 protein: CASSLDSYTEAFF
CDR3 DNA: TGTGCCAGCAGCCTGGACAGTTACACTGAAGCTTTCTTT

J gene: TRBJ2-7
clone size: .
D gene: TRBD2
V gene: TRBV19
CDR3 protein: CASSISRSGRGYEQYF
CDR3 DNA: TGTGCCAGTAGTATTAGTCGGAGCGGGAGAGGGTACGAGCAGTACTTC

J gene: TRBJ1-1
clone size: .
D gene: .
V gene: TRBV6-5
CDR3 protein: CASSYSTRGDTEAFF
CDR3 DNA: TGTGCCAGCAGTTACTCGACACGGGGGGATACTGAAGCTTTCTTT

J gene: TRBJ1-6
clone size: .
D gene: .
V gene: TRBV2
CDR3 protein: CASSRRVSDNSPLHF
CDR3 DNA: TGTGCCAGCAGTCGGAGGGTTTCAGATAATTCACCCCTCCACTTT

J gene: TRBJ2-7
clone size: .
D gene: TRBD2
V gene: TRBV2
CDR3 protein: CASSFGAYSGTPYEQYF
CDR3 DNA: TGTGCCAGCAGTTTTGGGGCCTATAGCGGGACCCCCTACGAGCAGTACTTC

J gene: TRBJ1-2
clone size: .
D gene: .
V gene: TRBV5-1
CDR3 protein: CASSLAPRQSNYGYTF
CDR3 DNA: TGCGCCAGCAGCTTGGCCCCCAGACAGTCAAACTATGGCTACACCTTC

J gene: TRBJ2-3
clone size: .
D gene: .
V gene: TRBV29-1
CDR3 protein: CSVRDTSTDTQYF
CDR3 DNA: TGCAGCGTTAGGGACACTAGCACAGATACGCAGTATTTT

J gene: TRBJ1-2
clone size: .
D gene: .
V gene: TRBV6-2/TRBV6-3
CDR3 protein: CASSSNRDYGYTF
CDR3 DNA: TGTGCCAGCAGTTCTAACAGGGACTATGGCTACACCTTC

J gene: TRBJ2-7
clone size: .
D gene: TRBD2
V gene: TRBV10-2
CDR3 protein: CASNGKRDPYEQYF
CDR3 DNA: TGCGCCAGCAATGGTAAGCGGGATCCCTACGAGCAGTACTTC

J gene: TRBJ2-7
clone size: .
D gene: .
V gene: TRBV19
CDR3 protein: CASSIGQGGEQYF
CDR3 DNA: TGTGCCAGTAGTATAGGTCAGGGCGGCGAGCAGTACTTC

J gene: TRBJ2-2
clone size: .
D gene: TRBD1
V gene: TRBV5-1
CDR3 protein: CASSLQVDRAGELFF
CDR3 DNA: TGCGCCAGCAGCTTGCAGGTCGACAGGGCCGGGGAGCTGTTTTTT

J gene: TRBJ2-2
clone size: once
D gene: .
V gene: TRBV7-3
CDR3 protein: CASSPFPGTSNTGELFF
CDR3 DNA: TGTGCCAGCAGCCCCTTCCCCGGGACATCGAACACCGGGGAGCTGTTTTTT

J gene: TRBJ2-2
clone size: few
D gene: .
V gene: TRBV5-4
CDR3 protein: CASSLGGQNTGELFF
CDR3 DNA: TGTGCCAGCAGCTTGGGCGGGCAGAACACCGGGGAGCTGTTTTTT

J gene: TRBJ2-1
clone size: .
D gene: .
V gene: TRBV5-4
CDR3 protein: CASSKGQTYNEQFF
CDR3 DNA: TGTGCCAGCAGTAAGGGGCAAACCTACAATGAGCAGTTCTTC

J gene: TRBJ2-1
clone size: few
D gene: .
V gene: TRBV4-1
CDR3 protein: CASRGEPGVKNEQFF
CDR3 DNA: TGCGCCAGCAGGGGTGAGCCGGGAGTTAAAAATGAGCAGTTCTTC

J gene: TRBJ2-1
clone size: .
D gene: .
V gene: TRBV11-2
CDR3 protein: CASSGVGQPNEQFF
CDR3 DNA: TGTGCCAGCAGCGGTGTTGGGCAGCCCAATGAGCAGTTCTTC

J gene: TRBJ2-7
clone size: .
D gene: .
V gene: TRBV7-2
CDR3 protein: CASSLQGGYYEQYF
CDR3 DNA: TGTGCCAGCAGCTTGCAAGGAGGGTACTACGAGCAGTACTTC

J gene: TRBJ1-1
clone size: few
D gene: .
V gene: TRBV12-3/TRBV12-4
CDR3 protein: CASSLSDTEAFF
CDR3 DNA: TGTGCCAGCAGTTTGAGTGATACTGAAGCTTTCTTT

J gene: TRBJ2-5
clone size: .
D gene: .
V gene: TRBV11-2
CDR3 protein: CASSLVGQWETQYF
CDR3 DNA: TGTGCCAGCAGCTTAGTGGGACAATGGGAGACCCAGTACTTC

J gene: TRBJ2-7
clone size: once
D gene: TRBD1
V gene: TRBV27
CDR3 protein: CASSSYTGTVSYEQYF
CDR3 DNA: TGTGCCAGCAGTTCCTACACCGGGACAGTCTCCTACGAGCAGTACTTC

J gene: TRBJ2-1
clone size: .
D gene: .
V gene: TRBV12-3/TRBV12-4
CDR3 protein: CASSSDSRQSQFF
CDR3 DNA: TGTGCCAGCAGCTCAGACTCTCGGCAGTCCCAGTTCTTC

J gene: TRBJ1-4
clone size: .
D gene: TRBD1
V gene: TRBV5-8
CDR3 protein: CASSRQGAVGKLFF
CDR3 DNA: TGTGCCAGCAGCAGACAGGGGGCAGTGGGAAAACTGTTTTTT

J gene: TRBJ1-4
clone size: .
D gene: TRBD1
V gene: TRBV6-5
CDR3 protein: CASSFTRGEKLFF
CDR3 DNA: TGTGCCAGCAGTTTTACCAGGGGGGAAAAACTGTTTTTT

J gene: TRBJ1-5
clone size: .
D gene: TRBD1
V gene: TRBV6-5
CDR3 protein: CASSYEGTGNQPQHF
CDR3 DNA: TGTGCCAGCAGTTACGAAGGGACAGGCAATCAGCCCCAGCATTTT

J gene: TRBJ1-1
clone size: once
D gene: TRBD1
V gene: TRBV6-5
CDR3 protein: CASSSRQGTEAFF
CDR3 DNA: TGTGCCAGCAGCTCGCGACAGGGCACTGAAGCTTTCTTT

J gene: TRBJ2-1
clone size: once
D gene: .
V gene: TRBV5-1
CDR3 protein: CASSFRTVNPSYNEQFF
CDR3 DNA: TGCGCCAGCAGCTTCCGGACAGTAAATCCCTCCTACAATGAGCAGTTCTTC

J gene: TRBJ1-2
clone size: many
D gene: .
V gene: TRBV15
CDR3 protein: CATSLPRSYGYTF
CDR3 DNA: TGTGCCACCAGCCTTCCGCGCTCCTATGGCTACACCTTC

J gene: TRBJ1-5
clone size: .
D gene: TRBD1
V gene: TRBV18
CDR3 protein: CASSYDRGHQPQHF
CDR3 DNA: TGTGCCAGCTCCTACGACAGGGGACATCAGCCCCAGCATTTT

J gene: TRBJ2-7
clone size: .
D gene: TRBD1
V gene: TRBV4-1
CDR3 protein: CASSQRTGSYEQYF
CDR3 DNA: TGCGCCAGCAGCCAAAGGACAGGGTCCTACGAGCAGTACTTC

J gene: TRBJ1-5
clone size: .
D gene: TRBD1
V gene: TRBV6-5
CDR3 protein: CASGQGQAQPQHF
CDR3 DNA: TGTGCCAGCGGACAGGGTCAGGCTCAGCCCCAGCATTTT

J gene: TRBJ2-7
clone size: .
D gene: TRBD2
V gene: TRBV15
CDR3 protein: CATSRGGEGIYEQYF
CDR3 DNA: TGTGCCACCAGCAGAGGGGGGGAGGGTATCTACGAGCAGTACTTC

J gene: TRBJ2-1
clone size: .
D gene: TRBD2
V gene: TRBV11-2
CDR3 protein: CASSFPGLADNEQFF
CDR3 DNA: TGTGCCAGCAGCTTTCCGGGACTAGCGGACAATGAGCAGTTCTTC

J gene: TRBJ1-1
clone size: .
D gene: .
V gene: TRBV27
CDR3 protein: CASSLTGLKNTEAFF
CDR3 DNA: TGTGCCAGCAGTTTAACAGGTCTAAAGAACACTGAAGCTTTCTTT

J gene: TRBJ2-4
clone size: .
D gene: TRBD2
V gene: TRBV9
CDR3 protein: CASSVANSGGIQYF
CDR3 DNA: TGTGCCAGCAGCGTAGCGAACAGCGGGGGAATTCAGTACTTC

J gene: TRBJ2-7
clone size: .
D gene: TRBD1
V gene: TRBV2
CDR3 protein: CASSNHRGSYEQYF
CDR3 DNA: TGTGCCAGCAGTAACCACAGGGGCTCCTACGAGCAGTACTTC

J gene: TRBJ2-1
clone size: .
D gene: .
V gene: TRBV2
CDR3 protein: CASRFPVDEQFF
CDR3 DNA: TGTGCCAGCAGATTCCCGGTGGATGAGCAGTTCTTC

J gene: TRBJ1-1
clone size: .
D gene: .
V gene: TRBV7-8
CDR3 protein: CASSLAGRVFMNTEAFF
CDR3 DNA: TGTGCCAGCAGCTTAGCGGGTCGGGTCTTCATGAACACTGAAGCTTTCTTT

J gene: TRBJ2-7
clone size: .
D gene: .
V gene: TRBV3-1/TRBV3-2
CDR3 protein: CASSLAGQPSYEQYF
CDR3 DNA: TGTGCCAGCAGCCTGGCGGGACAGCCCTCCTACGAGCAGTACTTC